This TCR beta chain was recovered during a study of PD-1 blockade in classical Hodgkin lymphoma. The method was immunoSEQ multiplex PCR; TCRdb's version includes in-frame clones alone and lacks a portion of them. The sample records about 22,000 clones, over 70% being singletons. Overall study results and limits: TCR diversity rose significantly by C4D1 in CD4+ but not CD8+ cells. Patients newly diagnosed and complete responders had comparable baseline diversity. Reported baseline diversity: healthy donors highest, relapsed/refractory patients lowest.

On this clone itself: Its antigen remains unidentified.

Every single patient, without exception, relapsed after autologous stem cell transplantation, and brentuximab vedotin exposure varied. The germline gives CDR1 SGDLS, CDR2 YYNGEE. This CDR3 is built from 14 residues. V shed 3 bases and J shed 3 bases, with 13 bases lying between them. This specimen was peripheral blood mononuclear cells (PBMCs), taken at baseline. The sequence was collected from a human donor with classical Hodgkin lymphoma. The chain joins TRBV9 to TRBJ2-7; D is possibly TRBD1 (6 bases). DNA for the CDR3: TGTGCCAGCAGCGCCGGACAGTTTAGCTACGAGCAGTACTTC. This encodes CASSAGQFSYEQYF.